The table lists the clone carrying this T cell receptor (beta chain) with a few counts. A far more abundant clone sits one base away, making this likely a read error. Other nucleotide sequences in the sample specify the same CDR3. The data are from a study of cytomegalovirus exposure and HLA in healthy donors. In germline, CDR1 is SEHNR, CDR2 FQNEAQ (reference sequence). The germline V and J ends were trimmed by 5 bases and 4 bases, with 11 bases remaining between them. The CDR3 loop spans 14 amino acids. A multiplex PCR was run with 60 Vbeta primers and 13 Jbeta primers. This table comes from immunoSEQ multiplex PCR, and its TCRdb copy is limited to in-frame clones, with some not included. This table has roughly 100,000 clones, 75% to 85% appearing once.

Material: PBMCs. The sequence came from a young man in good health and CMV-seronegative. The chain joins TRBV7-9 to TRBJ2-2; perhaps TRBD2 as D (5 bases). CDR3 amino acids: CASSQLGLTGELFF. The CDR3 nucleotides read TGTGCCAGCAGCCAACTCGGACTCACCGGGGAGCTGTTTTTT.